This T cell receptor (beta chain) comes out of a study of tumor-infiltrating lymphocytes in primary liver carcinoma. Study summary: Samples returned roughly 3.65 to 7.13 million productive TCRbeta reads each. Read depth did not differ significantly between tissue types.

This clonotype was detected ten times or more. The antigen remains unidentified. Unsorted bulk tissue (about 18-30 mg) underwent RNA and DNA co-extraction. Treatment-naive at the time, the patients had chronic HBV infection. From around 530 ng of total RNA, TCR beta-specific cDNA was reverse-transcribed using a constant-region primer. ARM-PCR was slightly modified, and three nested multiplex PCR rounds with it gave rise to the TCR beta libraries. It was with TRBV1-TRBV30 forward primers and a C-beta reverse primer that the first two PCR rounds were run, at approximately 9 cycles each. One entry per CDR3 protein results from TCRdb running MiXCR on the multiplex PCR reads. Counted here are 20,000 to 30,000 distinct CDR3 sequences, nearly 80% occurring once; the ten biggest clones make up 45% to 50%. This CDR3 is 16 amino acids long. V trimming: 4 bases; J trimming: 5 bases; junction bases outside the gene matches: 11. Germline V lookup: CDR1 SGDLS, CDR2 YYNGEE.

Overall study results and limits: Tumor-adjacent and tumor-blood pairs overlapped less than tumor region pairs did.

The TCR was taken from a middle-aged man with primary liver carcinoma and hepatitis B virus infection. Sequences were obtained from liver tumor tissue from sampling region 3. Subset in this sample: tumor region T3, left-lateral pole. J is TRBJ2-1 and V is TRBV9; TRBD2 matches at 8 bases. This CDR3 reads CASSLDGLAGHNEQFF. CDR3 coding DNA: TGTGCCAGCAGCCTTGATGGGCTAGCGGGCCACAATGAGCAGTTCTTC.